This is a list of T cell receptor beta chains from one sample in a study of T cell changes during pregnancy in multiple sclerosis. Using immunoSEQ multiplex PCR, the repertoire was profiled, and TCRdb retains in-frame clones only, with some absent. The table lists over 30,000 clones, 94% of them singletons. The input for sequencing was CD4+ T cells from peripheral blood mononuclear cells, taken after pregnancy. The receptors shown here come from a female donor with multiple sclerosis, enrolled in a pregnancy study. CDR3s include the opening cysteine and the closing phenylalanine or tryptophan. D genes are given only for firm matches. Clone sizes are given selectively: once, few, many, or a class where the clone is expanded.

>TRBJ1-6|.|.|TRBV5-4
CASSLVGSYNSPLHF
TGTGCCAGCAGCTTGGTTGGGAGCTATAATTCACCCCTCCACTTT
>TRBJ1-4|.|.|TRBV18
CASSQQDYGEKLFF
TGTGCCAGCTCTCAACAGGACTACGGTGAAAAACTGTTTTTT
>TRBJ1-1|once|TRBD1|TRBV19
CASSRRDRAEAFF
TGTGCCAGTAGTAGGAGGGACAGGGCCGAAGCTTTCTTT
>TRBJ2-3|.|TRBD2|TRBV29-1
CSVEAGGGADTQYF
TGCAGCGTTGAGGCCGGCGGGGGGGCAGATACGCAGTATTTT
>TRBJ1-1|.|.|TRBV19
CASSIGPGTEAFF
TGTGCCAGTAGTATCGGGCCGGGAACTGAAGCTTTCTTT
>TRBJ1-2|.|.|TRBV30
CAWSTGQWGYTF
TGTGCCTGGTCCACAGGGCAATGGGGCTACACCTTC
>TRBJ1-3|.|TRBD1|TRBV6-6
CASSPPQGPGNTIYF
TGTGCCAGCAGTCCCCCACAGGGGCCTGGAAACACCATATATTTT
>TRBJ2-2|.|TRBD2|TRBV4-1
CASSQETSGGTNTGELFF
TGCGCCAGCAGCCAAGAGACTAGCGGGGGGACAAACACCGGGGAGCTGTTTTTT
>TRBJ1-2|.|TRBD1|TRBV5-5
CASSPGTGYGYTF
TGTGCCAGCAGCCCCGGGACAGGATATGGCTACACCTTC
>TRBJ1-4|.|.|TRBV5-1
CASSLETGFKEKLFF
TGCGCCAGCAGCTTGGAAACAGGGTTTAAAGAAAAACTGTTTTTT
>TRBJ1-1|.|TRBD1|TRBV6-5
CASSYGQGNTEAFF
TGTGCCAGCAGTTACGGACAGGGGAACACTGAAGCTTTCTTT
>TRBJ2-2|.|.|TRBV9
CASSVRAMSTGELFF
TGTGCCAGCAGCGTGAGAGCAATGAGCACCGGGGAGCTGTTTTTT
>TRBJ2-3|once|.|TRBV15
CATSRDRVRTDTQYF
TGTGCCACCAGCAGAGATCGTGTCCGCACAGATACGCAGTATTTT
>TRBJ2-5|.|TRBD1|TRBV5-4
CASSLQGAEETQYF
TGTGCCAGCAGCTTACAGGGGGCGGAAGAGACCCAGTACTTC
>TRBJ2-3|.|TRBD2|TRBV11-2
CASSLVSSGGSADTQYF
TGTGCCAGCAGCTTAGTATCTAGCGGGGGTAGTGCAGATACGCAGTATTTT
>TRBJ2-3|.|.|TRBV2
CASSEVPRGSQYF
TGTGCCAGCAGTGAAGTCCCTAGGGGATCGCAGTATTTT
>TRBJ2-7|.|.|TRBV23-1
CASRYLECTYEQYF
TGCGCCAGCAGATATCTAGAGTGCACCTACGAGCAGTACTTC
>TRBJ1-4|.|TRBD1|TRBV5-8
CASSLARPGTGTQKLFF
TGTGCCAGCAGCTTGGCAAGGCCCGGGACAGGAACTCAAAAACTGTTTTTT